This T cell receptor (beta chain) was sequenced for a study of shared clonotypes between healthy human individuals. The protocol was immunoSEQ multiplex PCR, while the TCRdb copy is restricted to in-frame clones and leaves out a portion. The data hold about 600,000 clones, with almost 97% observed a single time. Study conclusions and caveats: Naive subsets tended to show greater estimated richness than memory subsets. Naive CD4 clonotype sharing across four donors was approximately 5%.

Adult donors, all healthy and HIV-negative, had no recent acute infections or vaccinations. A CD45RA-negative memory subset and a CD45RA+ naive subset were separated from the CD4+ cells. With 4 bases clipped from V and 1 base from J, the junction kept 11 bases outside the gene matches. CDR1 is SNHLY, CDR2 FYNNEI, per germline. This CDR3 spans 20 amino acids. A word on this clone: Its antigen remains unidentified.

The clonotype originates from a woman between 25 and 40 years old in good health. The chain links TRBV2 to TRBJ2-1, with TRBD2 matching over 15 bases. Sequenced: naive CD4+ T cells sorted from blood. This sample's subset: CD45RA+ positively selected. CDR3 amino acids: CASSGIMRTSGRASYNEQFF. CDR3 DNA: TGTGCCAGCAGTGGTATAATGAGGACTAGCGGGAGGGCATCCTACAATGAGCAGTTCTTC.